Below, one T cell receptor (beta chain) is given with its context. The data belong to a study of blood T cell repertoires in COVID-19. Study as a whole: Samples taken during acute and convalescent COVID-19 were collected in the United States, Italy and Spain. PBMCs, B-cell-depleted T cells, or T cells provided the cDNA or gDNA that made up the material.

In the authors' workflow: How many nucleated cells were present was estimated from reference gene primer amplification. Sequencing used immunoSEQ multiplex PCR; TCRdb keeps in-frame clones, though not all of them. The V and J calls and clone size were taken over from that table, and D and trimming were inferred from the DNA. The repertoire holds 130,000 or so clones, with around nine tenths as singletons. The CDR3 is 13 residues long. Trimming shortened V by 0 bases and J by 8 bases, and 10 bases separated the two germline ends. The sequence was obtained from an older woman with acute or convalescent COVID-19. The chain is built from TRBV12-3 or TRBV12-4 and TRBJ1-1, with D possibly being TRBD1 (6 bases). Source material: peripheral blood. The CDR3 region is CASSLARGAEAFF. CDR3 DNA: TGTGCCAGCAGTTTAGCGCGGGGGGCAGAAGCTTTCTTT.